One and the same sample provided the 14 T cell receptor beta chains below, sequenced in a study of blood T cell repertoires in COVID-19. TCRdb's table, derived via immunoSEQ multiplex PCR, lists solely in-frame clones and lacks some. The table shows around 360,000 clones, with about 90% occurring only once. Source material: PBMCs or T cells enriched from blood (not recorded which). Source of these receptors: a woman aged 25 to 39 who had recovered from COVID-19.

The chain has TRBV5-1 and TRBJ2-3; D is undetermined. Germline-derived CDR1 and CDR2 are SGHRS and YFSETQ. Trimming took 0 bases from V and 6 from J, leaving 11 bases between them. The CDR3 covers 14 residues. CDR3 amino acids: CASSLAKSRDTQYF. The CDR3 bases are TGCGCCAGCAGCTTGGCCAAGTCGCGGGATACGCAGTATTTT.

This chain's CDR3 is CASTGTGVSYNSPLHF. The CDR3 DNA reads TGTGCCAGCACCGGGACAGGCGTCTCCTATAATTCACCCCTCCACTTT. This chain links TRBV21-1 with TRBJ1-6; the DNA was not used to check the table's D call, TRBD1. TRBV21-1 is listed as a pseudogene. The CDR3 extends over 16 amino acids.

The V gene is TRBV6-5, the J gene TRBJ1-1; D might be TRBD1 (6 bases). Trimming cost V 11 bases and J 6 bases, with 19 bases left between them. The CDR3 length is 13 residues. Germline V gives CDR1 MNHEY, CDR2 SVGAGI. DNA for the CDR3: TGTGCCGGCCATAGTCAGGGGAAATCTGAAGCTTTCTTT. Translated: CAGHSQGKSEAFF.

The rearrangement joins TRBV7-2 to TRBJ2-2, with D maybe TRBD2 (5 bases). In germline, CDR1 is SGHTA, CDR2 FQGNSA. The length of the CDR3 is 14 residues. Trimming stripped 1 base from V and 6 bases from J, with 9 bases between. The CDR3 is CASSLGGSAGELFF. CDR3 bases: TGTGCCAGCAGCTTAGGGGGTAGCGCCGGGGAGCTGTTTTTT.

In nucleotides, the CDR3 is TGTGCCAGCAGTCCGCTCGGGACTAGCGGGAGTTTGAAGCAGTTCTTC. Translated: CASSPLGTSGSLKQFF. V and J are TRBV27 and TRBJ2-1; 14 nucleotides agree with TRBD2. Germline V lookup: CDR1 MNHEY, CDR2 SMNVEV (reference sequence). Unmatched junction bases numbered 11, after V lost 5 bases and J lost 11 bases. This CDR3 comprises 16 residues.

V is TRBV11-1 and J is TRBJ2-5, with 8 nucleotides matching TRBD2. The germline CDR1 and CDR2 sequences are SGHAT and FQDESV (reference sequence). After removal of 5 bases from V and 5 bases from J, the junction contained 7 bases not matched to a gene. The CDR3 spans 14 residues. The CDR3 bases are TGTGCCAGCAGCCGCCTAGCGGGCGGGGAGACCCAGTACTTC. As protein: CASSRLAGGETQYF.

This rearrangement joins TRBV5-8 to TRBJ2-1; 7 positions agree with TRBD1. Germline CDR1 is SGHTS and CDR2 is YDEGEE. The junction had 5 bases not matched to a gene; V was cut back by 3 bases and J by 5 bases. CDR3 size: 14 residues. This CDR3 is CASSYRDRNNEQFF. DNA of the CDR3: TGTGCCAGCAGCTACCGGGACAGAAACAATGAGCAGTTCTTC.

As to this clone: Different DNA sequences within this sample yield the same CDR3. The V call is TRBV5-1, the J call TRBJ1-1; TRBD1 might be the D (5 bases). CDR1 and CDR2 (germline): SGHRS, YFSETQ. The V end was cut by 0 bases, the J end by 1 base, with 7 bases between. CDR3 length: 14 amino acids. The CDR3 protein is CASSLGQTNTEAFF. The CDR3 coding sequence is TGCGCCAGCAGCTTGGGACAGACGAACACTGAAGCTTTCTTT.

V and J are TRBV15 and TRBJ1-2; TRBD1 matches 7 bases. With V trimmed by 0 bases and J by 3 bases, 19 bases remained unmatched. The CDR3 runs to 20 residues. Germline V gives CDR1 LNHNV, CDR2 YYDKDF (reference sequence). For the CDR3, the DNA is TGTGCCACCAGCAGAGATTCACGGCCGAGACCGGGACAGTGGGACTATGGCTACACCTTC. Amino acid sequence: CATSRDSRPRPGQWDYGYTF.

The genes are TRBV11-1 and TRBJ2-1; 9 nucleotides match TRBD2. Germline lookup yields CDR1 SGHAT and CDR2 FQDESV (reference sequence). This CDR3 has 16 amino acids. The V gene end was trimmed by 1 base and the J gene end by 4 bases; junction bases not matched to a gene: 5. CDR3 DNA: TGTGCCAGCAGCTTAGAGCCGGGACTAGCATACAATGAGCAGTTCTTC. Translated, it gives CASSLEPGLAYNEQFF.

The CDR3 region has the DNA TGCGCCAGCAGCCCAGGACAGGGAACTTCTAATGAAAAACTGTTTTTT. This encodes CASSPGQGTSNEKLFF. The chain couples TRBV5-1 to TRBJ1-4; 8 nucleotides agree with TRBD1. From germline, CDR1 is SGHRS and CDR2 YFSETQ. The CDR3 is 16 amino acids. J was trimmed by 3 bases and V by 4 bases; bases with no gene match: 8.

The chain links TRBV19 to TRBJ1-6; TRBD1 might be the D (5 bases). V lost 4 bases and J lost 11, with 15 bases in between. CDR1 is LNHDA, CDR2 SQIVND, per germline (reference sequence). The CDR3 extends over 14 amino acids. The CDR3 protein is CASSSIGGWTPLHF. CDR3 in DNA: TGTGCCAGTAGTAGTATCGGGGGTTGGACACCCCTCCACTTT. The complete variable domain, with remaining parts taken from reference TRBV19 and TRBJ1-6, reads DGGITQSPKYLFRKEGQNVTLSCEQNLNHDAMYWYRQDPGQGLRLIYYSQIVNDFQKGDIAEGYSVSREKKESFPLTVTSAQKNPTAFYLCASSSIGGWTPLHFGNGTRLTVT.

The chain combines TRBV3-1 (or the pseudogene TRBV3-2) with TRBJ2-3; 14 bases match TRBD2. The germline V gene encodes CDR1 LGHDT and CDR2 YNNKEL (reference sequence). The V and J ends lost 1 base and 0 bases, in that order; junction bases with no gene match: 0. The CDR3 totals 17 residues. In nucleotides, the CDR3 is TGTGCCAGCAGCCAAGGGACTAGCGGGGGGAGCACAGATACGCAGTATTTT. It specifies CASSQGTSGGSTDTQYF.

The gene calls are TRBV14 and TRBJ1-2, with 8 bases lining up with TRBD1. CDR1 and CDR2 from the germline V gene are SGHDN and FVKESK. This CDR3 has 16 residues. V trimming: 0 bases; J trimming: 2 bases; junction bases outside the gene matches: 5. Here the CDR3 DNA reads TGTGCCAGCAGCCAAGAGGGACAGGAGCCCAACTATGGCTACACCTTC. Translating it yields CASSQEGQEPNYGYTF.